The 31 T cell receptor beta chains below were found in one sample sequenced in a study of T-cell reconstitution after alpha-beta-depleted transplantation in children. Construction of the TCRbeta library involved unique molecular identifiers. TCRdb re-analysed the PCR reads in MiXCR, keeping a single row per CDR3 protein. This table has about 610,000 distinct CDR3 sequences, about 10% appearing once. Material: PBMCs from the stem cell graft donor, obtained from the stem cell graft. These receptors originate from a human donor who donated a stem cell graft to a child with acute myeloid leukemia.

This chain uses TRBV12-3 or TRBV12-4 with TRBJ1-1, with D uncertain. V was pared by 6 bases and J by 1 base, with 9 bases between. The CDR3 covers 13 residues. CDR3 sequence (DNA): TGTGCCAGCAGAGACCACGGGAACACTGAAGCTTTCTTT. The encoded protein is CASRDHGNTEAFF.

The rearrangement links TRBV29-1 to TRBJ2-3; 7 bases are shared with TRBD2. V lost 6 bases to trimming and J lost 4 bases; unmatched junction nucleotides: 7. Germline-derived CDR1 and CDR2 are SQVTM and ANQGSEA. CDR3 length: 13 residues. In nucleotides, the CDR3 is TGCAGCGTGGGCCCCCGGGGGGCAGATACGCAGTATTTT. Its protein is CSVGPRGADTQYF.

This clonotype was picked up many times. The CDR3 DNA reads as TGTGCCAGCAGCCTTGGACAGGGGGTACCGACCCAGTACTTC. Amino acid sequence: CASSLGQGVPTQYF. The genes are TRBV27 and TRBJ2-5; 10 bases are shared with TRBD1. CDR3 length: 14 amino acids. Germline lookup yields CDR1 MNHEY and CDR2 SMNVEV (reference sequence). J gave up 7 bases and V 6 bases, and 8 bases lay outside the gene matches.

This clonotype was recorded a few times. V is TRBV7-2 and J is TRBJ2-5; perhaps TRBD1 as D (6 bases). The CDR3 is 16 residues long. In germline, CDR1 is SGHTA, CDR2 FQGNSA. Trimming took off 1 base at V and 1 base at J, with 13 bases between the two ends. In DNA, the CDR3 is TGTGCCAGCAGCTTAGAGCATCACAGGGCCCAAGAGACCCAGTACTTC. Protein: CASSLEHHRAQETQYF. Together with reference TRBV7-2 and TRBJ2-5, the CDR3 gives the full variable domain: GAGVSQSPSNKVTEKGKDVELRCDPISGHTALYWYRQSLGQGLEFLIYFQGNSAPDKSGLPSDRFSAERTGGSVSTLTIQRTQQEDSAVYLCASSLEHHRAQETQYFGPGTRLLVL.

This chain uses TRBV28 with TRBJ2-7; D is unclear. The germline gives CDR1 MDHEN, CDR2 SYDVKM. The CDR3 is 13 residues long. The V and J ends lost 6 bases and 4 bases respectively, with 13 bases between them. The CDR3: CASRGLIRYEQYF. The CDR3 bases are TGTGCCAGCAGGGGGTTGATAAGGTACGAGCAGTACTTC.

Only a few counts were recorded for this clonotype. The chain is built from TRBV24-1 and TRBJ2-5, with a tentative D call TRBD2 (6 bases). The CDR3 sequence is 16 residues long. Trimming pared 2 bases from V and 9 bases from J, leaving 21 bases between. Per the germline V gene, CDR1 is KGHDR and CDR2 is SFDVKD. The CDR3 protein is CATSDYRGGNPSAQYF. In nucleotides, the CDR3 is TGTGCCACCAGTGATTATCGGGGCGGGAACCCCTCGGCCCAGTACTTC.

There are a few counts of this clonotype. V usage is TRBV12-3 or TRBV12-4 and J usage is TRBJ1-2, with 8 bases lining up with TRBD1. The CDR3 is made up of 14 amino acids. After removal of 6 bases from V and 8 bases from J, the junction contained 11 bases not matched to a gene. CDR3 nucleotide sequence: TGTGCCAGCAGCCCCCAGGGGGCTCGGGCAGGCTACACCTTC. It encodes CASSPQGARAGYTF.

The genes are TRBV15 and TRBJ2-1; unclear D gene. With 2 bases removed from V and 1 base from J, the gap between germline ends came to 9 bases. Looked up from germline, CDR1 is LNHNV and CDR2 is YYDKDF (reference sequence). The CDR3 extends over 15 amino acids. CDR3 nucleotide sequence: TGTGCCACCAGCAGAAATAACCCTTCCTACAATGAGCAGTTCTTC. Its translation is CATSRNNPSYNEQFF.

This sequence joins TRBV20-1 and TRBJ2-4; TRBD2 is a possible D gene (5 bases). The germline V and J ends were trimmed by 6 bases and 0 bases, with 15 bases remaining between them. In germline, CDR1 is DFQATT, CDR2 SNEGSKA (reference sequence). CDR3 size: 15 residues. The CDR3 sequence: CSAQDQRLAKNIQYF. Here the CDR3 DNA reads TGCAGTGCCCAGGATCAGCGGCTAGCCAAAAACATTCAGTACTTC.

The chain is built from TRBV15 and TRBJ2-1; a weak D match, TRBD1 (6 bases). Germline V gene sequence: CDR1 LNHNV, CDR2 YYDKDF (reference sequence). This CDR3 comprises 15 residues. Trimming took off 2 bases at V and 2 bases at J, with 10 bases between the two ends. The CDR3 coding sequence is TGTGCCACCAGCAGAAGACAGGTCACCTACAATGAGCAGTTCTTC. Its protein product is CATSRRQVTYNEQFF. The full variable domain, rest sourced from reference TRBV15 and TRBJ2-1, is DAMVIQNPRYQVTQFGKPVTLSCSQTLNHNVMYWYQQKSSQAPKLLFHYYDKDFNNEADTPDNFQSRRPNTSFCFLDIRSPGLGDTAMYLCATSRRQVTYNEQFFGPGTRLTVL.

The chain links TRBV5-1 to TRBJ1-1, with a possible D match to TRBD1 (6 bases). V was clipped by 6 bases and J by 1 base, with 19 bases between them. This CDR3 contains 16 residues. CDR1 and CDR2 (germline): SGHRS, YFSETQ. The CDR3 DNA reads as TGCGCCAGCAAGGAGAAGGGCGGAGGGGGGAACACTGAAGCTTTCTTT. Translated, it gives CASKEKGGGGNTEAFF.

This chain joins TRBV6-1 and TRBJ2-3; 8 bases match TRBD1. The CDR3 is 14 residues long. V was pared by 6 bases and J by 2 bases, with 4 bases of the junction left unmatched. CDR1 and CDR2 (germline): MNHNS, SASEGT. This CDR3 reads CASRRTGTTDTQYF. CDR3 DNA: TGTGCCAGCAGGCGGACAGGGACCACAGATACGCAGTATTTT.

Ten or more counts support this clonotype. The genes are TRBV7-9 and TRBJ2-5; no reliable D call. This CDR3 comprises 13 residues. V was shortened by 3 bases and J by 5 bases, with 10 bases between the two germline ends. Germline V gene data show CDR1 as SEHNR and CDR2 as FQNEAQ (reference sequence). This CDR3 reads CASSFTAPETQYF. The DNA of the CDR3 is TGTGCCAGCAGCTTCACGGCCCCGGAGACCCAGTACTTC.

The chain has TRBV20-1 and TRBJ1-5, with 8 bases fitting TRBD1. V dropped 5 bases and J dropped 5; count of bases not matched to a gene: 5. The CDR3 sequence is 13 residues long. Per the germline V gene, CDR1 is DFQATT and CDR2 is SNEGSKA (reference sequence). CDR3 in DNA: TGCAGTGCTCCGACAGGGGTGGATCAGCCCCAGCATTTT. It codes for CSAPTGVDQPQHF.

This clonotype was seen only a few times. The rearrangement uses TRBV27 and TRBJ1-3; D uncertain. Germline lookup yields CDR1 MNHEY and CDR2 SMNVEV (reference sequence). The CDR3 runs 19 residues. Trimming stripped 4 bases from V and 0 bases from J, with 22 bases between. CDR3 sequence: CASSSHPFPGLNSGNTIYF. In DNA form, the CDR3 reads TGTGCCAGCAGTTCCCACCCGTTCCCCGGGTTAAACTCTGGAAACACCATATATTTT.

Many counts were recorded for this clonotype. This chain connects TRBV6-2 or TRBV6-3 to TRBJ2-7, with 7 bases lining up with TRBD1. Germline V gene data show CDR1 as MNHEY and CDR2 as SVGEGT. The V and J ends lost 3 bases and 3 bases, in that order; junction bases with no gene match: 8. This CDR3 is 15 amino acids long. This CDR3 reads CASSYRQGDLYEQYF. DNA for the CDR3: TGTGCCAGCAGTTATCGGCAGGGGGACCTCTACGAGCAGTACTTC.

In this sample, this clonotype turned up a few times. The gene calls are TRBV9 and TRBJ2-6; no definite D call. V lost 4 bases to trimming and J lost 2 bases, with 13 bases between them. Germline CDR1 is SGDLS and CDR2 is YYNGEE. This CDR3 is built from 16 residues. Here the CDR3 reads CASSPRPGTGANVLTF. The CDR3 region has the DNA TGTGCCAGCAGCCCCAGGCCTGGGACTGGGGCCAACGTCCTGACTTTC.

Ten or more counts support this clonotype. V and J are TRBV6-6 and TRBJ2-1; a weak D match, TRBD1 (5 bases). From germline, CDR1 is MNHNY and CDR2 SVGAGI (reference sequence). Trimming shortened V by 2 bases and J by 3 bases, and 17 bases separated the two germline ends. The CDR3 covers 17 residues. The chain's CDR3 is CASSYGAGAADYNEQFF. CDR3 in DNA: TGTGCCAGCAGTTACGGGGCAGGTGCCGCTGACTACAATGAGCAGTTCTTC.

This clonotype was found many times. The chain couples TRBV29-1 to TRBJ2-3; 8 bases fit TRBD2. Germline CDR1 SQVTM, CDR2 ANQGSEA. This CDR3 has 16 residues. V lost 6 bases and J lost 0; bases outside the gene matches: 11. CDR3 in amino acids: CSVKAGVGGSTDTQYF. Here the CDR3 DNA reads TGCAGCGTGAAAGCGGGAGTAGGGGGGAGCACAGATACGCAGTATTTT.

Ten or more counts support this clonotype. CDR3 nucleotide sequence: TGTGCCAGCTCAAGCGGGGGGCATCAAGGAGAGACCCAGTACTTC. It codes for CASSSGGHQGETQYF. The V and J genes are TRBV28 and TRBJ2-5; TRBD2 agrees at 9 bases. Germline V gives CDR1 MDHEN, CDR2 SYDVKM. J lost 4 bases, V lost 8 bases, and 11 bases had no gene match. CDR3 length: 15 residues.

This clonotype showed up many times. V is TRBV20-1 and J is TRBJ2-1; 12 nucleotides match TRBD2. CDR1 DFQATT and CDR2 SNEGSKA come from the germline V gene (reference sequence). Unmatched junction bases numbered 6, after V lost 5 bases and J lost 4 bases. CDR3 length: 15 amino acids. CDR3 DNA sequence: TGCAGTGCTTCGCGGACTAGCGGGATTTACAATGAGCAGTTCTTC. This encodes CSASRTSGIYNEQFF.

This clonotype was seen ten or more times. The rearrangement joins TRBV9 to TRBJ2-2; TRBD2 might be the D (6 bases). This CDR3 has 14 amino acids. Germline CDR1 is SGDLS and CDR2 is YYNGEE. V gave up 4 bases and J gave up 3 bases, with 10 bases separating them. CDR3: CASSRGLYTGELFF. The CDR3 DNA reads TGTGCCAGCAGCAGGGGACTGTACACCGGGGAGCTGTTTTTT.

There are many counts of this clonotype. The V gene is TRBV20-1, the J gene TRBJ2-7, with 10 bases aligning to TRBD1. The J segment lost 5 bases and the V segment lost 6 bases, leaving 1 base of the junction unmatched. The CDR3 spans 11 residues. Germline CDR1 DFQATT, CDR2 SNEGSKA (reference sequence). DNA for the CDR3: TGCAGTGCCGGACAGGGGGACGAGCAGTACTTC. This sequence encodes CSAGQGDEQYF.

In its sample, this clonotype was seen many times. The rearrangement links TRBV27 to TRBJ2-7; the match to TRBD2 covers 9 bases. The germline gives CDR1 MNHEY, CDR2 SMNVEV (reference sequence). The CDR3 is 17 residues long. J gave up 4 bases and V 2 bases, and 12 bases lay outside the gene matches. This CDR3 is CASSLVQAGGPGYEQYF. CDR3 in DNA: TGTGCCAGCAGTTTAGTTCAGGCGGGAGGGCCTGGGTACGAGCAGTACTTC.

This clonotype has at least ten counts. The chain employs TRBV7-2 and TRBJ2-7; a weak D match, TRBD2 (5 bases). V was pared by 2 bases and J by 4 bases, with 9 bases between. Germline-derived CDR1 and CDR2 are SGHTA and FQGNSA. The CDR3 covers 13 residues. The CDR3 bases are TGTGCCAGCAGCTTAAATCGCGGGTACGAGCAGTACTTC. Its translation is CASSLNRGYEQYF.

This clonotype was counted a few times. This rearrangement joins TRBV12-3 or TRBV12-4 to TRBJ2-2, with D perhaps matching TRBD2 (6 bases). The CDR3 length is 15 residues. The V gene lost 3 bases and the J gene lost 4 bases, with 12 bases spanning the gap. CDR3 loop: CASSLRGGLTGELFF. CDR3 nucleotide sequence: TGTGCCAGCAGTTTGCGGGGAGGTCTCACCGGGGAGCTGTTTTTT.

This clonotype appeared many times. The genes are TRBV29-1 and TRBJ2-1; 12 bases are a match to TRBD2. Germline loops: CDR1 SQVTM, CDR2 ANQGSEA. J lost 7 bases, V lost 4 bases, and 5 bases had no gene match. CDR3 length: 14 amino acids. CDR3 coding DNA: TGCAGCGTTGGGAGACTAGCGGGGGCTAATGAGCAGTTCTTC. It specifies CSVGRLAGANEQFF.

The V call is TRBV20-1, the J call TRBJ2-3; possible D gene TRBD2, 6 bases. Deletions cut 3 bases from V and 1 base from J, with 11 bases between. The CDR3 is made up of 14 amino acids. Germline CDR1 reads DFQATT; CDR2 reads SNEGSKA (reference sequence). The CDR3 loop is CSASGRKGTDTQYF. The CDR3 DNA reads TGCAGTGCTAGCGGGAGAAAGGGCACAGATACGCAGTATTTT.

The table lists this clonotype with many counts. V and J are TRBV11-2 and TRBJ2-2; D is uncertain. V was clipped by 5 bases and J by 6 bases, with 7 bases between them. The CDR3 covers 12 residues. Germline V gives CDR1 SGHAT, CDR2 FQNNGV. The CDR3 bases are TGTGCCAGCAGCAGGAGTGCCGGGGAGCTGTTTTTT. It specifies CASSRSAGELFF.

The V and J genes are TRBV5-1 and TRBJ2-1, with 9 bases that match TRBD2. The CDR3 contains 17 residues. V shed 1 base, J shed 0 bases, and the junction held 5 bases outside the gene matches. Germline V CDR1 and CDR2: SGHRS, YFSETQ. CDR3 region: CASSLSPSGNSYNEQFF. For the CDR3, the DNA is TGCGCCAGCAGCTTGAGCCCTAGCGGGAACTCCTACAATGAGCAGTTCTTC.

This clonotype was found many times. The chain combines TRBV27 with TRBJ1-1; 8 nucleotides agree with TRBD1. Germline-derived CDR1 and CDR2 are MNHEY and SMNVEV (reference sequence). The CDR3 is 15 residues long. V shed 7 bases and J 4 bases; nucleotides not matched to a gene: 11. In DNA form, the CDR3 reads TGTGCCAGCACCGCTCGACAGGGGCGGGGCACTGAAGCTTTCTTT. Translating it yields CASTARQGRGTEAFF.